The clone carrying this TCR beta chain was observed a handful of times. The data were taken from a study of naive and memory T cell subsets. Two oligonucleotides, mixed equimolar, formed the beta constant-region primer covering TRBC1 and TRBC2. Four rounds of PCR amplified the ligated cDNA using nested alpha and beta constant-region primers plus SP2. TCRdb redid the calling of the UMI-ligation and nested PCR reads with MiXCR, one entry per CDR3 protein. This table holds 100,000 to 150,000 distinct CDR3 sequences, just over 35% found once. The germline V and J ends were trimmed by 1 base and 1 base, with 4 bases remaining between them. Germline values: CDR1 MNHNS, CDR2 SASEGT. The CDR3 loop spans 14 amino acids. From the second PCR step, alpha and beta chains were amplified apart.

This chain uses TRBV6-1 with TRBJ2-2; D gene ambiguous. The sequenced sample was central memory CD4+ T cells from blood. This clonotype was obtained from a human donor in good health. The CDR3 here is CASSEEGNTGELFF. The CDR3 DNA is TGTGCCAGCAGTGAAGAGGGGAACACCGGGGAGCTGTTTTTT.